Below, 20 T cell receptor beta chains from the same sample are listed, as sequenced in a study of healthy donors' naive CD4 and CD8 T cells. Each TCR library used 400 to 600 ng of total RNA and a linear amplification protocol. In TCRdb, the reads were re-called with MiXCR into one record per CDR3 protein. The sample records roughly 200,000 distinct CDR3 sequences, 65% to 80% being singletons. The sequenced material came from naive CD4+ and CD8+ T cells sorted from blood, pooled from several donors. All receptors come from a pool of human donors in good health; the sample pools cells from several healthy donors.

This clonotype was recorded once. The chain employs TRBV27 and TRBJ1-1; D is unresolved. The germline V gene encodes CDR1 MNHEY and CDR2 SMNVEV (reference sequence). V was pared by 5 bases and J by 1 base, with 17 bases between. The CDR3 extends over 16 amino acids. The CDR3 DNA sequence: TGTGCCAGCAGTACCCAATTCTGGCAGGCGAACACTGAAGCTTTCTTT. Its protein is CASSTQFWQANTEAFF.

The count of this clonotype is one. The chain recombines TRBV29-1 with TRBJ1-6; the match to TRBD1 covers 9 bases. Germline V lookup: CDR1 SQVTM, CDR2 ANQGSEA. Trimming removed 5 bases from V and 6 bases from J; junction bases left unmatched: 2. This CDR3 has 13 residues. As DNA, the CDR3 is TGCAGCGTTAGGACAGGGGTTAATTCACCCCTCCACTTT. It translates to CSVRTGVNSPLHF. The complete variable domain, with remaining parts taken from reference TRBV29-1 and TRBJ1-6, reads SAVISQKPSRDICQRGTSLTIQCQVDSQVTMMFWYRQQPGQSLTLIATANQGSEATYESGFVIDKFPISRPNLTFSTLTVSNMSPEDSSIYLCSVRTGVNSPLHFGNGTRLTVT.

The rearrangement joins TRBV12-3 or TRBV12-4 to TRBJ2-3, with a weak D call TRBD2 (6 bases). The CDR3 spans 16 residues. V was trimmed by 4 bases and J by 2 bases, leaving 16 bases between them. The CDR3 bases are TGTGCCAGCAGTTATTGGGGTACGGGACTCACAGATACGCAGTATTTT. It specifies CASSYWGTGLTDTQYF.

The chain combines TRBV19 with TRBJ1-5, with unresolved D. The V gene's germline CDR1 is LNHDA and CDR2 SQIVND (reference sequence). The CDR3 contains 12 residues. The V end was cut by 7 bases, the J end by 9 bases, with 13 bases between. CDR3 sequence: CASKAGLRPQHF. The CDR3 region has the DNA TGTGCCAGTAAGGCAGGCCTCAGGCCCCAGCATTTT.

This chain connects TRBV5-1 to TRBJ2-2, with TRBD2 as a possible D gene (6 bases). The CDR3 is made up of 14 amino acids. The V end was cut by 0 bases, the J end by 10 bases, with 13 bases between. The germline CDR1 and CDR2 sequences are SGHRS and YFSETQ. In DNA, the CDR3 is TGCGCCAGCAGCTTGGCCTCGGGGGTGGAGGAGCTGTTTTTT. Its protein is CASSLASGVEELFF.

Here the CDR3 reads CASTPGTTNTEAFF. The CDR3 DNA reads as TGTGCCAGCACCCCGGGCACGACGAACACTGAAGCTTTCTTT. The gene calls are TRBV6-2 or TRBV6-3 and TRBJ1-1; D ambiguous. The V gene lost 7 bases and the J gene lost 1 base, with 13 bases spanning the gap. The CDR3 totals 14 residues. The V gene's germline CDR1 is MNHEY and CDR2 SVGEGT.

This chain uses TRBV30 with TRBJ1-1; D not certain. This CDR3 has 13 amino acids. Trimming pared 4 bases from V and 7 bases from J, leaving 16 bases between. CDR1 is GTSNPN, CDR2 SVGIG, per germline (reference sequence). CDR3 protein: CAWTISPGIEAFF. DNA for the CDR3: TGTGCCTGGACTATTTCTCCCGGAATTGAAGCTTTCTTT.

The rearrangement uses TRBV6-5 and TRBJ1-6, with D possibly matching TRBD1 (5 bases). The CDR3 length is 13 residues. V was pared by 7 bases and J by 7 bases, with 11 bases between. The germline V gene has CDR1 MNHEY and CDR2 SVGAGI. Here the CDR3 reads CASKRQGNSPLHF. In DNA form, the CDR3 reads TGTGCCAGCAAAAGGCAGGGAAATTCACCCCTCCACTTT.

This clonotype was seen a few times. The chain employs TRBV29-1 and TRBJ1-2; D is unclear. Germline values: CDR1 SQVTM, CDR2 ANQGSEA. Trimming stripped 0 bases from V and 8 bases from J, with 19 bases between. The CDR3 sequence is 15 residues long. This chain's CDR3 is CSVEEPLRLATGYTF. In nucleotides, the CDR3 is TGCAGCGTTGAAGAGCCTCTGCGACTAGCTACCGGCTACACCTTC.

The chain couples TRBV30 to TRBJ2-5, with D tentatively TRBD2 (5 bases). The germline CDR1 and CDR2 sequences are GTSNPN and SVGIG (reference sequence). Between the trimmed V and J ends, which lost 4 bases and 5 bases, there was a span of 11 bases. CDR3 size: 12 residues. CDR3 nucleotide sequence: TGTGCCTGGACACGGGAACGGGAGACCCAGTACTTC. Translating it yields CAWTRERETQYF. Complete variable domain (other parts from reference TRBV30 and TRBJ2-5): SQTIHQWPATLVQPVGSPLSLECTVEGTSNPNLYWYRQAAGRGLQLLFYSVGIGQISSEVPQNLSASRPQDRQFILSSKKLLLSDSGFYLCAWTRERETQYFGPGTRLLVL.

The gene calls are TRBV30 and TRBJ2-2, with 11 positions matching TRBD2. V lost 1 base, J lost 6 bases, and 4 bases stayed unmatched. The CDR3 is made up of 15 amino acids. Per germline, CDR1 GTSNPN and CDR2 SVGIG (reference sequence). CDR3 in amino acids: CAWSAISGRAGELFF. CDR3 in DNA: TGTGCCTGGAGTGCCATTAGCGGGAGGGCCGGGGAGCTGTTTTTT. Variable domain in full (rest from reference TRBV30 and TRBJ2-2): SQTIHQWPATLVQPVGSPLSLECTVEGTSNPNLYWYRQAAGRGLQLLFYSVGIGQISSEVPQNLSASRPQDRQFILSSKKLLLSDSGFYLCAWSAISGRAGELFFGEGSRLTVL.

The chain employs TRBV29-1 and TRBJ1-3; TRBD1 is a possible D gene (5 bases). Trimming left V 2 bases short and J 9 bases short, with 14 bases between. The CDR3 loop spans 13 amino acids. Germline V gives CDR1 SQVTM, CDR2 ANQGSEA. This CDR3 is CSVEQGKLGTIYF. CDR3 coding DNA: TGCAGCGTTGAACAGGGAAAATTAGGCACCATATATTTT. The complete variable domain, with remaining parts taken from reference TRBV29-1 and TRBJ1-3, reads SAVISQKPSRDICQRGTSLTIQCQVDSQVTMMFWYRQQPGQSLTLIATANQGSEATYESGFVIDKFPISRPNLTFSTLTVSNMSPEDSSIYLCSVEQGKLGTIYFGEGSWLTVV.

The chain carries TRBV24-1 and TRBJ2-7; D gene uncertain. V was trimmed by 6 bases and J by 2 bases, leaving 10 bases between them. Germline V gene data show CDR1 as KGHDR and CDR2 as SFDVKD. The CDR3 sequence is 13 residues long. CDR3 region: CATSHRTTYEQYF. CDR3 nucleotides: TGTGCCACCAGTCACAGAACAACCTACGAGCAGTACTTC.

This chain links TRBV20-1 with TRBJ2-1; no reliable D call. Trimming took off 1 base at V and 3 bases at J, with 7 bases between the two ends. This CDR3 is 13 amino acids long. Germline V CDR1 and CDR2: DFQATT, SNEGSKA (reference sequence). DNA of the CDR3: TGCAGTGCTAGAGTTGCGGTCTACAATGAGCAGTTCTTC. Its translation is CSARVAVYNEQFF.

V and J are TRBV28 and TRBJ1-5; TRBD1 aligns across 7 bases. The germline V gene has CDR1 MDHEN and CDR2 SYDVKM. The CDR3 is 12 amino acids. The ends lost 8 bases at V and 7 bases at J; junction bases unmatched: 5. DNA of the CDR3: TGTGCCAGCGGAGACAGGGAACAGCCCCAGCATTTT. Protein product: CASGDREQPQHF.

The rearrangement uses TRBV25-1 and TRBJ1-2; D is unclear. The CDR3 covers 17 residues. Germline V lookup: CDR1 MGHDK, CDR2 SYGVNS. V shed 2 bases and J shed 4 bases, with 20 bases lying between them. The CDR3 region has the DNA TGTGCCAGCAGTGAAGTTCCCTACAAGCGAGGGTTCTATGGCTACACCTTC. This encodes CASSEVPYKRGFYGYTF.

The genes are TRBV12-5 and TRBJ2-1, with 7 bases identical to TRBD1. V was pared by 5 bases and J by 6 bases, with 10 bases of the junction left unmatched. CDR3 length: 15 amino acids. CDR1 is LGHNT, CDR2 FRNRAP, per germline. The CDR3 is CASGPTTGPVNEQFF. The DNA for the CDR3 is TGTGCTAGTGGTCCGACGACAGGGCCGGTCAATGAGCAGTTCTTC. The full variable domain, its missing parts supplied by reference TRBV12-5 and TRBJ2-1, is DARVTQTPRHKVTEMGQEVTMRCQPILGHNTVFWYRQTMMQGLELLAYFRNRAPLDDSGMPKDRFSAEMPDATLATLKIQPSEPRDSAVYFCASGPTTGPVNEQFFGPGTRLTVL.

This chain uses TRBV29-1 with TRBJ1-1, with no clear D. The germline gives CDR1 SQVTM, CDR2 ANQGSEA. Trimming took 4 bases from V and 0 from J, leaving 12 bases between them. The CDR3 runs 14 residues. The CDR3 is CSVASPLVNTEAFF. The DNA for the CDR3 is TGCAGCGTTGCCTCTCCCCTTGTGAACACTGAAGCTTTCTTT.

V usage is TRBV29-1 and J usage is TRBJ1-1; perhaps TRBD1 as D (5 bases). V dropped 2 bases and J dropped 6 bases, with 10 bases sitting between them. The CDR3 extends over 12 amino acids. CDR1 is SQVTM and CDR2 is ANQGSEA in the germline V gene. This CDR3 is CSVEPGRPEAFF. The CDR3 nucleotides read TGCAGCGTTGAACCGGGACGGCCTGAAGCTTTCTTT.

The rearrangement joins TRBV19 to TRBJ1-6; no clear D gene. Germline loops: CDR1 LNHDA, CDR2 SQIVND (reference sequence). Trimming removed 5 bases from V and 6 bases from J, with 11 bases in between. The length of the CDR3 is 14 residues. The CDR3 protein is CASSLGDSNSPLHF. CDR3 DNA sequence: TGTGCCAGTAGTTTGGGTGATAGTAATTCACCCCTCCACTTT.